This T cell receptor (beta chain) was observed in a study of early T cells in non-severe SARS-CoV-2 infection. The V gene lost 0 bases and the J gene lost 5 bases, with 6 bases spanning the gap. The CDR3 runs 14 residues. CDR1 and CDR2 (germline): SGHRS, YFSETQ. This clonotype was counted ten times or more. As yet, its antigen is unknown. Unique molecular identifier tags were affixed to discrete cDNA molecules. TCRdb used MiXCR to reprocess the 5' RACE reads, holding one entry per CDR3 protein. The sample holds 110,000 or so distinct CDR3 sequences; around 10% are singletons and the top ten take approximately 3.1%. Study observations and caveats: VDJdb matching, biased toward anti-spike CD8 responses, missed private and CD4 specificities.

The source of this sequence is an adult who was a healthcare worker with PCR-confirmed SARS-CoV-2 infection or an uninfected control (not recorded which). The chain links TRBV5-1 to TRBJ1-6; D is ambiguous. Input material: whole blood. CDR3 protein: CASSLGHDNSPLHF. In DNA, the CDR3 is TGCGCCAGCAGCTTGGGACATGATAATTCACCCCTCCACTTT. Complete variable domain (other parts from reference TRBV5-1 and TRBJ1-6): KAGVTQTPRYLIKTRGQQVTLSCSPISGHRSVSWYQQTPGQGLQFLFEYFSETQRNKGNFPGRFSGRQFSNSRSEMNVSTLELGDSALYLCASSLGHDNSPLHFGNGTRLTVT.